This T cell receptor beta chain is from a study of regulatory T cells in long-lasting Graves disease. This clonotype was seen at least ten times. The antigen remains undetermined. Sequencing libraries for TCR beta were prepared with iRepertoire HTBI primers and Arm-PCR of CDR3 regions. MiXCR, run by TCRdb on the multiplex PCR reads, gives a single entry per CDR3 protein. The sample includes 450,000 or so distinct CDR3 sequences, under 25% of them seen just once. The CDR3 loop spans 18 amino acids. Germline-derived CDR1 and CDR2 are LNHDA and SQIVND (reference sequence). V shed 5 bases and J shed 3 bases, with 25 bases lying between them. As for time point: persistent/refractory GD, antithyroid drugs over 5 years with positive TRAb. PBMC RNA served as the TCR library source. Study outcomes and limitations: Accuracy may have been reduced by the small sample size. Study was limited to peripheral blood, excluding thyroid tissue. Persistent Graves' patients showed reduced TCR diversity versus newly diagnosed patients. In persistent patients, shared public clonotypes (around 2,500) outnumbered those in new patients (roughly 870).

This receptor was taken from a female donor with Graves disease. V gene TRBV19 combines with J gene TRBJ1-1; D possibly corresponds to TRBD1 (6 bases). The sequencing here drew on peripheral blood mononuclear cells (PBMCs), taken when the disease was refractory, from a patient treated with antithyroid drugs. Here the CDR3 reads CASSEGPGTWARDTEAFF. The CDR3 bases are TGTGCCAGTAGTGAGGGTCCCGGGACATGGGCGAGGGACACTGAAGCTTTCTTT.